These 15 T cell receptor beta chains were all obtained from the same sample, sequenced in a study of Graves' ophthalmopathy and Graves' hyperthyroidism. TCR beta CDR3 regions were amplified from RNA transcripts. HTBI primers were used in a first-round RT-PCR, which preceded a second-round multiplex PCR. Each CDR3 protein gets one entry after TCRdb re-called the multiplex PCR reads with MiXCR. The data show about 150,000 distinct CDR3 sequences, 37% seen once. The sequenced sample consisted of peripheral blood. The receptors were gathered from a middle-aged woman with Graves' ophthalmopathy.

This chain joins TRBV6-1 and TRBJ2-5; 7 nucleotides match TRBD1. CDR3 length: 15 amino acids. Trimming removed 8 bases from V and 2 bases from J; junction bases left unmatched: 11. Germline-derived CDR1 and CDR2 are MNHNS and SASEGT. The CDR3 loop is CASGRDSQIQETQYF. The DNA of the CDR3 is TGTGCCAGCGGCCGGGACAGCCAAATTCAAGAGACCCAGTACTTC.

At least ten counts were recorded for this clonotype. Here the CDR3 reads CASTPSGGGSYNSPLHF. For the CDR3, the DNA is TGTGCCAGCACACCTTCAGGGGGGGGTTCCTATAATTCACCCCTCCACTTT. V gene TRBV6-5 combines with J gene TRBJ1-6; 7 nucleotides line up with TRBD1. Germline-derived CDR1 and CDR2 are MNHEY and SVGAGI. J lost 1 base, V lost 7 bases, and 10 bases had no gene match. The CDR3 is 17 amino acids.

The V call is TRBV6-1, the J call TRBJ1-5; a possible D gene is TRBD1 (6 bases). The ends were cut back, 6 bases at V and 4 bases at J, with 19 bases in the middle. CDR1 MNHNS and CDR2 SASEGT come from the germline V gene. The CDR3 totals 16 residues. DNA of the CDR3: TGTGCCAGCAGCTCCCCGACAGGATCCCAGAATCAGCCCCAGCATTTT. This sequence encodes CASSSPTGSQNQPQHF.

This sequence joins TRBV7-2 and TRBJ2-7; TRBD1 aligns across 9 bases. The CDR3 is 15 amino acids. V dropped 5 bases and J dropped 2; count of bases not matched to a gene: 7. CDR1 and CDR2 from the germline V gene are SGHTA and FQGNSA. The CDR3, as DNA: TGTGCCAGCAGCCGGGTGGGGGACAGGGCCTACGAGCAGTACTTC. It codes for CASSRVGDRAYEQYF.

This clonotype was seen at least ten times. The chain links TRBV7-2 to TRBJ2-5; 11 bases fit TRBD2. CDR3 length: 22 residues. J was trimmed by 0 bases and V by 1 base; bases with no gene match: 19. Germline CDR1 reads SGHTA; CDR2 reads FQGNSA. In nucleotides, the CDR3 is TGTGCCAGCAGCTTAGGGCGGGCTAGCGGGGGGCACTCCCTTGAATACCAAGAGACCCAGTACTTC. This gives the protein CASSLGRASGGHSLEYQETQYF. The whole variable domain, filled in from reference TRBV7-2 and TRBJ2-5, reads GAGVSQSPSNKVTEKGKDVELRCDPISGHTALYWYRQSLGQGLEFLIYFQGNSAPDKSGLPSDRFSAERTGGSVSTLTIQRTQQEDSAVYLCASSLGRASGGHSLEYQETQYFGPGTRLLVL.

This clonotype was detected ten times or more. The chain combines TRBV7-9 with TRBJ2-5, with D tentatively TRBD1 or TRBD2 (5 bases each). CDR1 SEHNR and CDR2 FQNEAQ come from the germline V gene (reference sequence). V was cut by 2 bases and J by 2 bases, with 9 bases left in between. The CDR3 is 14 amino acids. CDR3 sequence reads: CASSLRGEQETQYF. The DNA for the CDR3 is TGTGCCAGCAGCTTAAGGGGAGAGCAAGAGACCCAGTACTTC.

This clonotype occurred many times. V gene TRBV19 combines with J gene TRBJ1-1; D unclear. Looked up from germline, CDR1 is LNHDA and CDR2 is SQIVND (reference sequence). The CDR3 is 15 residues long. The V end was cut by 0 bases, the J end by 0 bases, with 8 bases between. The CDR3 is CASSIEAMVNTEAFF. In nucleotides, the CDR3 is TGTGCCAGTAGTATAGAGGCCATGGTGAACACTGAAGCTTTCTTT.

This clonotype was seen at least ten times. The V gene is TRBV5-6, the J gene TRBJ2-5; D remains ambiguous. The CDR3 contains 14 residues. The ends were cut back, 1 base at V and 5 bases at J, with 12 bases in the middle. CDR1 is SGHDT, CDR2 YYEEEE, per germline. The DNA of the CDR3 is TGTGCCAGCAGCTTGAGTGGGTACGGGGAGACCCAGTACTTC. Protein: CASSLSGYGETQYF.

This clonotype has a count of ten or more. The rearrangement uses TRBV5-5 and TRBJ1-5; D gene ambiguous. Germline V CDR1 and CDR2: SGHKS, YYEKEE (reference sequence). The CDR3 length is 14 residues. V was clipped by 4 bases and J by 3 bases, with 11 bases between them. CDR3 in amino acids: CASSRDGINQPQHF. CDR3 sequence (DNA): TGTGCCAGCAGCCGTGACGGAATCAATCAGCCCCAGCATTTT. Together with reference TRBV5-5 and TRBJ1-5, the CDR3 gives the full variable domain: DAGVTQSPTHLIKTRGQQVTLRCSPISGHKSVSWYQQVLGQGPQFIFQYYEKEERGRGNFPDRFSARQFPNYSSELNVNALLLGDSALYLCASSRDGINQPQHFGDGTRLSIL.

The chain has TRBV28 and TRBJ1-1, with D hard to call. CDR3 size: 14 residues. V lost 10 bases and J 1 base, leaving 16 bases between the germline ends. Germline assignment: CDR1 MDHEN and CDR2 SYDVKM. CDR3 DNA: TGTGCCACTTCCCAGGAGGGCACGAACACTGAAGCTTTCTTT. Translating it yields CATSQEGTNTEAFF.

This clonotype was recorded many times. This chain uses TRBV7-2 with TRBJ2-7; TRBD2 matches 14 bases. The V segment lost 5 bases and the J segment 3 bases; nucleotides outside the gene matches: 3. The CDR3 contains 15 residues. In germline, CDR1 is SGHTA, CDR2 FQGNSA. The CDR3 protein is CASSQGTSGGYEQYF. CDR3 nucleotides: TGTGCCAGCAGCCAGGGGACTAGCGGGGGCTACGAGCAGTACTTC.

This clonotype was recorded many times. V is TRBV19 and J is TRBJ1-1, with 9 bases aligning to TRBD1. Germline loops: CDR1 LNHDA, CDR2 SQIVND (reference sequence). The CDR3 consists of 16 residues. The V and J ends lost 5 bases and 4 bases, in that order; junction bases with no gene match: 11. The CDR3 loop is CASSFYNRGRGTEAFF. The DNA of the CDR3 is TGTGCCAGTAGTTTTTACAACAGGGGGCGCGGCACTGAAGCTTTCTTT. The entire variable domain, with the rest obtained from reference TRBV19 and TRBJ1-1, is as follows: DGGITQSPKYLFRKEGQNVTLSCEQNLNHDAMYWYRQDPGQGLRLIYYSQIVNDFQKGDIAEGYSVSREKKESFPLTVTSAQKNPTAFYLCASSFYNRGRGTEAFFGQGTRLTVV.

By its share, this clonotype is medium-sized. The CDR3 DNA is TGTGCCAGCAGTTGGGGGGCAGGGGGGACCAACACTGAAGCTTTCTTT. This translates into CASSWGAGGTNTEAFF. V gene TRBV12-3 or TRBV12-4 combines with J gene TRBJ1-1; 7 positions agree with TRBD1. J was trimmed by 2 bases and V by 4 bases; bases with no gene match: 10. The CDR3 loop spans 16 amino acids.

The V call is TRBV19, the J call TRBJ1-1; D perhaps matches TRBD1 (5 bases). The V gene's germline CDR1 is LNHDA and CDR2 SQIVND (reference sequence). The CDR3 consists of 13 residues. V lost 8 bases, J lost 0 bases, and 10 bases lay in between. The CDR3 region is CASQGWMNTEAFF. Here the CDR3 DNA reads TGTGCCAGTCAGGGATGGATGAACACTGAAGCTTTCTTT. Together with reference TRBV19 and TRBJ1-1, the CDR3 gives the full variable domain: DGGITQSPKYLFRKEGQNVTLSCEQNLNHDAMYWYRQDPGQGLRLIYYSQIVNDFQKGDIAEGYSVSREKKESFPLTVTSAQKNPTAFYLCASQGWMNTEAFFGQGTRLTVV.

The chain joins TRBV6-2 or TRBV6-3 to TRBJ1-1, with a weak D call TRBD1 (5 bases). The germline V gene has CDR1 MNHEY and CDR2 SVGEGT. The V end lost 5 bases, the J end lost 1 base, and 20 bases lay between the germline ends. CDR3 length equals 17 residues. CDR3 sequence: CASSLYRQPRGNTEAFF. CDR3 coding DNA: TGTGCCAGCAGTCTCTATCGACAGCCCCGGGGGAACACTGAAGCTTTCTTT.